Detailed here is one T cell receptor beta chain. Its antigen is as yet unknown. One base separates it from a far larger clone, so it is likely a read error. The data were taken from a study of CD8+ T cells in alopecia areata. Study-level findings and limits: Resident alphabeta T-cell populations of normal skin are likewise subject to sequencing in scalp samples.

Sequencing used cDNA as its template, made by extracting RNA and reverse transcribing it. Method: immunoSEQ multiplex PCR; TCRdb's copy keeps in-frame clones and lacks some. The sample includes 85,000 to 110,000 clones, less than 70% of them seen just once. The clonotype originates from a human donor in good health. Sequenced material: CD4+ T cells sorted from blood.

The CDR3 coding sequence is TGCGCCAGCAGCTCCCGATACAATGAGCAGTTCTTC. The encoded protein is CASSSRYNEQFF. The genes are TRBV5-1 and TRBJ2-1; no reliable D call. The CDR3 covers 12 residues. Deletions cut 3 bases from V and 4 bases from J, with 5 bases between. CDR1 and CDR2 (germline): SGHRS, YFSETQ.